The 30 T cell receptor beta chains in this list originate from one sample, sequenced in a study. TCRdb redid the calling of the 5' RACE reads with MiXCR, one entry per CDR3 protein. The data hold approximately 8,900 distinct CDR3 sequences, with about a quarter observed a single time. The sequenced sample was naive CD4+ T cells sorted from a lymph node. Indicated subset: naive CD4+ T cells, CD4+CD45RA+CD25-. These receptors originate from a female donor with breast cancer.

In this sample, this clonotype turned up many times. This sequence joins TRBV6-5 and TRBJ1-1; possibly TRBD1 for D (6 bases). V lost 3 bases to trimming and J lost 1 base, with 12 bases between them. This CDR3 is 15 amino acids long. Germline-derived CDR1 and CDR2 are MNHEY and SVGAGI. The CDR3 here is CASSYRGASNTEAFF. The CDR3 DNA reads TGTGCCAGCAGTTATAGGGGGGCTTCGAACACTGAAGCTTTCTTT.

This clonotype is medium-sized in the sample. This rearrangement joins TRBV20-1 to TRBJ2-1, with D hard to call. This CDR3 is 13 amino acids long. V gave up 4 bases and J gave up 10 bases, with 17 bases separating them. Germline V CDR1 and CDR2: DFQATT, SNEGSKA (reference sequence). The DNA for the CDR3 is TGCAGTGCTACCCCCCCAAGGTTTGGGGAGCAGTTCTTC. Amino acid sequence: CSATPPRFGEQFF.

This clonotype was recorded many times. Being one base from a much bigger clone, this may be a read error. Because it lacks the conserved phenylalanine or tryptophan at the end, this CDR3 is likely a read error. The chain couples TRBV20-1 to TRBJ1-2; 7 bases align to TRBD1. Trimming cost V 4 bases and J 3 bases; bases outside gene matches: 2. The CDR3 covers 12 residues. CDR1 DFQATT and CDR2 SNEGSKA come from the germline V gene (reference sequence). CDR3 DNA: TGCAGTGCTATTGGGACAGACTATGGCTACACCTTA. Translating gives CSAIGTDYGYTL.

This clonotype came up many times. This chain connects TRBV11-2 to TRBJ2-1; D is perhaps TRBD1 or TRBD2 (6 bases each). V lost 1 base to trimming and J lost 7 bases, with 14 bases between them. CDR1 and CDR2 (germline): SGHAT, FQNNGV. The CDR3 has 15 amino acids. CDR3 coding DNA: TGTGCCAGCAGCTTAGGGGGGCGGGATGCGAATGAGCAGTTCTTC. Translating it yields CASSLGGRDANEQFF.

With regard to this clonotype: With a much larger clone just one base away, this may be a read error. The V and J genes are TRBV12-3 or TRBV12-4 and TRBJ2-1; possibly TRBD2 for D (5 bases). CDR3 length equals 13 residues. CDR3 nucleotides: TGTGCCTGCAGCCCCGGGGCCTACAATGAGCAGTTCTTC. Protein: CACSPGAYNEQFF.

This clonotype is medium-sized. The J gene is TRBJ1-2, the V gene TRBV7-2, with 9 bases fitting TRBD1. Per the germline V gene, CDR1 is SGHTA and CDR2 is FQGNSA. CDR3 length equals 15 residues. V was pared by 5 bases and J by 8 bases, with 12 bases of the junction left unmatched. In nucleotides, the CDR3 is TGTGCCAGCAGCCCAGGGACAGGGCTGACTGGGGGCTACACCTTC. Translating gives CASSPGTGLTGGYTF.

This clonotype has at least ten counts. The chain links TRBV6-5 to TRBJ2-1; 12 bases agree with TRBD2. CDR3 length: 15 amino acids. Germline V gives CDR1 MNHEY, CDR2 SVGAGI. The V and J ends lost 6 bases and 7 bases, in that order; junction bases with no gene match: 7. The CDR3 is CASSRTSGIENEQFF. The CDR3 DNA sequence: TGTGCCAGCAGCCGGACTAGCGGGATAGAAAATGAGCAGTTCTTC.

The rearrangement joins TRBV4-1 to TRBJ2-1; TRBD2 matches 13 bases. CDR1 and CDR2 (germline): MGHRA, YSYEKL. The CDR3 is 16 amino acids. J lost 7 bases, V lost 2 bases, and 5 bases had no gene match. The CDR3 protein is CASSQLTSGGGNEQFF. CDR3 bases: TGCGCCAGCAGCCAACTCACTAGCGGGGGGGGAAATGAGCAGTTCTTC.

As concerns this clonotype: This may be a read error: a much more frequent sequence differs by one nucleotide. The chain uses TRBV5-1 and TRBJ2-1, with 7 bases matching TRBD1. V gave up 6 bases and J gave up 3 bases; unmatched junction bases: 9. This CDR3 contains 15 residues. Germline V gene sequence: CDR1 SGHRS, CDR2 YFSETQ. The CDR3 protein is CASNGGQVYYNEQFF. In DNA, the CDR3 is TGCGCCAGCAACGGAGGACAGGTCTACTACAATGAGCAGTTCTTC.

This clonotype is medium-sized within its sample. This chain joins TRBV4-1 and TRBJ1-5, with a tentative D call TRBD1 (5 bases). Trimming took off 2 bases at V and 3 bases at J, with 26 bases between the two ends. Germline CDR1 reads MGHRA; CDR2 reads YSYEKL. The CDR3 has 20 residues. This CDR3 reads CASSQLWFGGGESTNQPQHF. For the CDR3, the DNA is TGCGCCAGCAGCCAACTTTGGTTCGGGGGAGGAGAAAGTACCAATCAGCCCCAGCATTTT.

There are many counts of this clonotype. This rearrangement joins TRBV29-1 to TRBJ2-1; 7 nucleotides align to TRBD2. After removal of 0 bases from V and 15 bases from J, the junction contained 11 bases not matched to a gene. The CDR3 totals 13 residues. The germline CDR1 and CDR2 sequences are SQVTM and ANQGSEA. CDR3: CSVEDRGESRVFF. CDR3 bases: TGCAGCGTTGAAGATCGGGGGGAATCGAGGGTGTTCTTC.

This clonotype came up many times. The chain is built from TRBV6-2 or TRBV6-3 and TRBJ2-7; no definite D call. The V end was cut by 10 bases, the J end by 6 bases, with 22 bases between. Germline CDR1 is MNHEY and CDR2 is SVGEGT. The CDR3 contains 14 residues. CDR3 region: CATTVTGGSSEQYF. The CDR3 DNA follows: TGTGCCACCACTGTTACGGGTGGGTCCAGCGAGCAGTACTTC.

This clonotype was detected only a few times. A read error may explain this, as a much larger clone is one base away. In DNA, the CDR3 is TGTGCCGGCAGTTTAGGGGTCACTGAAGCTTTCTTT. It encodes CAGSLGVTEAFF. This chain links TRBV12-3 or TRBV12-4 with TRBJ1-1; TRBD1 is a possible D gene (5 bases). This CDR3 contains 12 residues.

This clonotype was picked up many times. V and J are TRBV20-1 and TRBJ2-3; 12 nucleotides agree with TRBD2. The germline gives CDR1 DFQATT, CDR2 SNEGSKA (reference sequence). With 3 bases clipped from V and 4 bases from J, the junction kept 8 bases outside the gene matches. This CDR3 comprises 16 residues. CDR3 in amino acids: CSASPQTSGSADTQYF. The CDR3 DNA is TGCAGTGCTAGTCCGCAGACTAGCGGGAGTGCAGATACGCAGTATTTT.

This clonotype is medium-sized within its sample. This chain connects TRBV5-1 to TRBJ2-1, with 7 bases lining up with TRBD2. Germline V gene data show CDR1 as SGHRS and CDR2 as YFSETQ. The V gene end was trimmed by 4 bases and the J gene end by 6 bases; junction bases not matched to a gene: 10. The CDR3 runs to 15 residues. The CDR3 nucleotides read TGCGCCAGCAGCAGAGGACTAGAGGGGCGCAATGAGCAGTTCTTC. Amino acid sequence: CASSRGLEGRNEQFF. The full variable domain, in which reference TRBV5-1 and TRBJ2-1 provide the parts outside the CDR3, is KAGVTQTPRYLIKTRGQQVTLSCSPISGHRSVSWYQQTPGQGLQFLFEYFSETQRNKGNFPGRFSGRQFSNSRSEMNVSTLELGDSALYLCASSRGLEGRNEQFFGPGTRLTVL.

With regard to this clonotype: With a much larger clone just one base away, this may be a read error. Here the CDR3 reads CASTVRDRGLDERYF. Written as DNA, the CDR3 is TGTGCCAGCACCGTAAGGGACAGGGGGCTAGACGAGCGGTACTTC. J is TRBJ2-7 and V is TRBV7-9; 12 bases match TRBD1. Germline CDR1 is SEHNR and CDR2 is FQNEAQ (reference sequence). The CDR3 has 15 residues.

This chain links TRBV5-4 with TRBJ2-7, with 7 nucleotides matching TRBD1. CDR1 and CDR2 from the germline V gene are SGHNT and YYREEE (reference sequence). V shed 4 bases, J shed 0 bases, and the junction held 4 bases outside the gene matches. The CDR3 is 14 amino acids. Here the CDR3 reads CASSVRGSSYEQYF. CDR3 coding DNA: TGTGCCAGCAGCGTCAGGGGGAGCTCCTACGAGCAGTACTTC.

This clonotype occurred a few times. The CDR3 ends on some other residue instead of the conserved phenylalanine or tryptophan, so this is likely a read error. The chain uses TRBV7-3 and TRBJ1-1; a weak D match, TRBD1 (5 bases). Germline V CDR1 and CDR2: SGHTA, FQGTGA. This CDR3 has 15 residues. V was cut by 1 base and J by 1 base, with 10 bases left in between. CDR3: CASSLNRQPNTEAFL. The CDR3, as DNA: TGTGCCAGCAGCTTAAATCGACAGCCGAACACTGAAGCTTTCCTT.

This clonotype was detected only a few times. This may stem from a read error, because a much larger clone lies one nucleotide away. The V gene is TRBV20-1, the J gene TRBJ2-7; 11 nucleotides line up with TRBD2. Trimming took 5 bases from V and 4 from J; bases not matched to a gene: 7. This CDR3 is built from 14 residues. Germline V gene data show CDR1 as DFQATT and CDR2 as SNEGSKA (reference sequence). DNA of the CDR3: TGCAGTGCTCATCCTAGCGGGAGGCAATACGAGCAGTACTTC. This encodes CSAHPSGRQYEQYF.

This clonotype was picked up one time. The junction shows a germline mismatch at one end, possibly a read error. The V and J genes are TRBV5-1 and TRBJ1-1; 7 nucleotides agree with TRBD1. Germline V CDR1 and CDR2: SGHRS, YFSETQ. CDR3 length: 17 residues. For the CDR3, the DNA is TGCGCCAGCAGCTTGGGACCCGAAAGGGGGCCGAACACTGGAGCTTCCTTT. Translated: CASSLGPERGPNTGASF. Combining the CDR3 with reference TRBV5-1 and TRBJ1-1 gives the whole variable domain KAGVTQTPRYLIKTRGQQVTLSCSPISGHRSVSWYQQTPGQGLQFLFEYFSETQRNKGNFPGRFSGRQFSNSRSEMNVSTLELGDSALYLCASSLGPERGPNTGASFGQGTRLTVV.

Judged by abundance, this clonotype is medium-sized. The J gene is TRBJ1-2, the V gene TRBV29-1; the D is unclear. V lost 6 bases and J lost 8, with 13 bases in between. Germline assignment: CDR1 SQVTM and CDR2 ANQGSEA. The CDR3 is 11 residues long. The DNA for the CDR3 is TGCAGCGTGGGTAATGTCGGGGGCTACACCTTC. It yields the protein CSVGNVGGYTF.

A remark on this clonotype: The missing conserved phenylalanine or tryptophan at the end of this CDR3 makes a read error likely. This sequence joins TRBV3-1 and TRBJ1-1; D gene ambiguous. In germline, CDR1 is LGHDT, CDR2 YNNKEL (reference sequence). With 1 base removed from V and 8 bases from J, the gap between germline ends came to 11 bases. This CDR3 comprises 13 residues. CDR3 amino acids: CASSQAVLTEAFV. The CDR3 DNA is TGTGCCAGCAGCCAAGCCGTACTTACGGAAGCTTTCGTT.

In this sample, this clonotype is medium-sized. The chain joins TRBV25-1 to TRBJ2-1; 14 nucleotides line up with TRBD2. The CDR3 sequence is 17 residues long. Germline CDR1 reads MGHDK; CDR2 reads SYGVNS. Germline trimming cut 2 bases from V and 7 bases from J; bases unmatched to any gene: 7. The CDR3 loop is CASSEQGLAGGYNEQFF. DNA for the CDR3: TGTGCCAGCAGTGAACAAGGACTAGCGGGAGGATATAATGAGCAGTTCTTC.

Worth noting for this clonotype: This may be a read error, as it is one base from a much larger clone. V usage is TRBV6-2 or TRBV6-3 and J usage is TRBJ2-7; no definite D call. This CDR3 comprises 13 residues. The germline V gene encodes CDR1 MNHEY and CDR2 SVGEGT. With 6 bases removed from V and 3 bases from J, the gap between germline ends came to 12 bases. CDR3 bases: TGTGCCAGCAGCGACGCCGACCTCTACGAGCAGTACTTC. It yields the protein CASSDADLYEQYF.

This clonotype appeared once. This sequence joins TRBV29-1 and TRBJ1-1; TRBD1 matches at 7 bases. V dropped 3 bases and J dropped 14; count of bases not matched to a gene: 9. The CDR3 totals 11 residues. The germline V gene encodes CDR1 SQVTM and CDR2 ANQGSEA. The CDR3 sequence is CSVDPTGWAFF. The CDR3 region has the DNA TGCAGCGTTGACCCGACAGGGTGGGCCTTCTTT.

In its sample, this clonotype ranks as medium-sized (0.01 to 0.1%). The chain has TRBV29-1 and TRBJ1-1, with TRBD1 identical over 10 bases. Losses at the gene ends were 5 bases for V and 4 bases for J; bases not matched to a gene: 4. The CDR3 extends over 13 amino acids. Germline V gene lookup returns CDR1 SQVTM and CDR2 ANQGSEA. The CDR3, as DNA: TGCAGCGTTAGACAGGGGGCCGGCACTGAAGCTTTCTTT. This codes for CSVRQGAGTEAFF. The full variable domain, in which reference TRBV29-1 and TRBJ1-1 provide the parts outside the CDR3, is SAVISQKPSRDICQRGTSLTIQCQVDSQVTMMFWYRQQPGQSLTLIATANQGSEATYESGFVIDKFPISRPNLTFSTLTVSNMSPEDSSIYLCSVRQGAGTEAFFGQGTRLTVV.

This clonotype ranks as medium-sized. The CDR3 DNA is TGCGCCAGCAGCTTGGATCCCCCTAGGACGGGGGGAGAGACCCAGTACTTC. It encodes CASSLDPPRTGGETQYF. The chain carries TRBV5-1 and TRBJ2-5, with 7 bases identical to TRBD2. Germline trimming cut 0 bases from V and 4 bases from J; bases unmatched to any gene: 12. The germline V gene has CDR1 SGHRS and CDR2 YFSETQ. This CDR3 comprises 17 residues.

Concerning this clonotype itself: The junction does not match germline at one end; this may be a read error. The chain links TRBV20-1 to TRBJ2-1; 10 nucleotides match TRBD1. CDR3 length: 16 amino acids. Per germline, CDR1 DFQATT and CDR2 SNEGSKA (reference sequence). CDR3 residues: CSARTPGQGPVRGQLF. The CDR3 nucleotides read TGCAGTGCTAGAACCCCGGGACAGGGGCCCGTAAGAGGGCAGCTCTTC.

Judged by abundance, this clonotype is large. V usage is TRBV29-1 and J usage is TRBJ1-1; D is unclear. CDR3 length: 11 residues. Germline CDR1 reads SQVTM; CDR2 reads ANQGSEA. Trimming left V 5 bases short and J 6 bases short, with 10 bases between. This CDR3 reads CSVSVGPEAFF. CDR3 bases: TGCAGCGTTTCGGTCGGTCCTGAAGCTTTCTTT.

This clonotype was counted a few times. The rearrangement links TRBV4-1 to TRBJ2-3, with 10 positions matching TRBD1. Germline CDR1 and CDR2: MGHRA and YSYEKL. This CDR3 is 17 amino acids long. V lost 5 bases, J lost 4 bases, and 12 bases stayed unmatched. CDR3 sequence: CASSSQGGQGLADTQYF. In DNA form, the CDR3 reads TGCGCCAGCAGCTCTCAGGGGGGACAGGGGCTTGCAGATACGCAGTATTTT.